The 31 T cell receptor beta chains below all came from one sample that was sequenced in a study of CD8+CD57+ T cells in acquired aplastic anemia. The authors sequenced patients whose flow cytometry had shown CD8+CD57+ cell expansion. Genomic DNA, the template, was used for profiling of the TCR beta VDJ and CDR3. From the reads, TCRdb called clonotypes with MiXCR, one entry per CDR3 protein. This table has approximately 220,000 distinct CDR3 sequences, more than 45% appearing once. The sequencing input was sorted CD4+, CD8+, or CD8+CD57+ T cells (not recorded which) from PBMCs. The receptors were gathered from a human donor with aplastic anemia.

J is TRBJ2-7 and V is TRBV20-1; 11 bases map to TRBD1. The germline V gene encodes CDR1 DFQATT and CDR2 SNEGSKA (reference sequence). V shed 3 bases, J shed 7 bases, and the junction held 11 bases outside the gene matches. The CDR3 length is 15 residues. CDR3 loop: CSASKGQGVIEEQYF. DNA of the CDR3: TGCAGTGCTAGTAAGGGACAGGGGGTGATAGAGGAGCAGTACTTC.

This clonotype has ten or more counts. The CDR3 sequence is CAWITGLLVHF. For the CDR3, the DNA is TGTGCCTGGATCACCGGACTGCTTGTCCACTTT. This chain links TRBV30 with TRBJ1-6, with D hard to call. Trimming shortened V by 4 bases and J by 17 bases, and 15 bases separated the two germline ends. Germline V gene lookup returns CDR1 GTSNPN and CDR2 SVGIG (reference sequence). CDR3 size: 11 residues.

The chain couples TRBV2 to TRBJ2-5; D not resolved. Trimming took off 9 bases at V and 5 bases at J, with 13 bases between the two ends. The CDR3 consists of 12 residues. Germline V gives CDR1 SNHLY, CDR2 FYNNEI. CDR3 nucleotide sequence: TGTGCCAGTGGTCCGGGTAGGGAGACCCAGTACTTC. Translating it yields CASGPGRETQYF.

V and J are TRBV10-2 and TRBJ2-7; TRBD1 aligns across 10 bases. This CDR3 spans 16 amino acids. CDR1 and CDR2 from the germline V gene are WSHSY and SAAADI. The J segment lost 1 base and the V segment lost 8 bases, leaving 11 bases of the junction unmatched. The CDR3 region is CASVLRRDRGSYEQYF. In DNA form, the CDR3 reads TGCGCCAGCGTCTTGAGGAGGGACAGGGGATCCTACGAGCAGTACTTC.

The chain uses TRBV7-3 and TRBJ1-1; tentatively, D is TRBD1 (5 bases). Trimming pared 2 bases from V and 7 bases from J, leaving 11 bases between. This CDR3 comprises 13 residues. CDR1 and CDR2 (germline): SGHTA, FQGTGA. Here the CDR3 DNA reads TGTGCCAGCAGCTTATTTCAGGGAGGTGAAGCTTTCTTT. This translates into CASSLFQGGEAFF.

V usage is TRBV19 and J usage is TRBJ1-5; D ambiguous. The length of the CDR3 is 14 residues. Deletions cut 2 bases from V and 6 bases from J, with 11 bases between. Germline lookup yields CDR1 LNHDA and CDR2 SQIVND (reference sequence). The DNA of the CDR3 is TGTGCCAGTAGTATAAGCCAGACCAGTCAGCCCCAGCATTTT. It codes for CASSISQTSQPQHF.

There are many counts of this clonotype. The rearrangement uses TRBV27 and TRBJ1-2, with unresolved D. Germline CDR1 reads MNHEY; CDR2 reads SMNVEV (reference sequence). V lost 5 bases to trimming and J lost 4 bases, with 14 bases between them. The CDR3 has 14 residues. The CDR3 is CASSRPGSSYGYTF. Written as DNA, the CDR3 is TGTGCCAGCAGTCGCCCCGGATCGAGCTATGGCTACACCTTC.

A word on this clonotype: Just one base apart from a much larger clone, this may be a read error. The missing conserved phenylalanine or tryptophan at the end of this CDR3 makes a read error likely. The CDR3 loop reads CASKGAGRPNEQFS. CDR3 nucleotide sequence: TGTGCCAGCAAGGGAGCGGGAAGACCCAATGAGCAGTTCTCC. The chain carries TRBV12-3 or TRBV12-4 and TRBJ2-1; 7 positions match TRBD2. The CDR3 contains 14 residues. With 7 bases clipped from V and 6 bases from J, the junction kept 9 bases outside the gene matches.

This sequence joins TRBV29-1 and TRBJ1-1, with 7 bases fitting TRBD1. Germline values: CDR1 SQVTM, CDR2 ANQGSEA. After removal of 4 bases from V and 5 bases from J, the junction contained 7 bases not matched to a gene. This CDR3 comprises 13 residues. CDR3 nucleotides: TGCAGCGTTGCCCAGACAGGGAGGACTGAAGCTTTCTTT. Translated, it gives CSVAQTGRTEAFF.

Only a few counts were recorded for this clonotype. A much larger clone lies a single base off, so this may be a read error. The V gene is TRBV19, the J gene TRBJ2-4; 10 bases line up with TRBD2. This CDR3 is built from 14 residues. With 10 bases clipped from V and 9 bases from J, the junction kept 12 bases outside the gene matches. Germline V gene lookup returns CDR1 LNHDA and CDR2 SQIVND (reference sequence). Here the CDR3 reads CATFDASGGSIQYF. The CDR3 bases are TGTGCCACCTTTGACGCTAGCGGGGGAAGCATTCAGTACTTC. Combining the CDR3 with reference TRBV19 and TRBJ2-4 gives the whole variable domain DGGITQSPKYLFRKEGQNVTLSCEQNLNHDAMYWYRQDPGQGLRLIYYSQIVNDFQKGDIAEGYSVSREKKESFPLTVTSAQKNPTAFYLCATFDASGGSIQYFGAGTRLSVL.

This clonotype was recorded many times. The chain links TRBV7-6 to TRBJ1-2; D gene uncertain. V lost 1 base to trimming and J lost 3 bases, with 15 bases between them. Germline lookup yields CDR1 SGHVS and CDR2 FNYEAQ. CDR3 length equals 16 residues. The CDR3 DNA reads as TGTGCCAGCAGCTTAGAGGCGGAAAGAATCCACTATGGCTACACCTTC. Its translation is CASSLEAERIHYGYTF.

The DNA of the CDR3 is TGTGCCAGCAGCTTAGCGCCGGGGAGCAGTGAGCAGTTCTTC. It is translated as CASSLAPGSSEQFF. V usage is TRBV7-6 and J usage is TRBJ2-7; possibly TRBD2 for D (5 bases). The J call may be incorrect, as the DNA end agrees better with TRBJ2-1. Germline V lookup: CDR1 SGHVS, CDR2 FNYEAQ. The CDR3 is 14 amino acids.

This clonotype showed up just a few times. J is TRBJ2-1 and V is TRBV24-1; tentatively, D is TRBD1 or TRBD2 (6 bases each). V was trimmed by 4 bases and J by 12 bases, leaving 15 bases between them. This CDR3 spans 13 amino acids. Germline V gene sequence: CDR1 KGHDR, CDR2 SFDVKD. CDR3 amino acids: CATSEEGGLGQFF. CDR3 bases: TGTGCCACCAGTGAAGAGGGGGGATTGGGGCAGTTCTTC.

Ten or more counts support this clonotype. CDR3: CSAISGTSGFGELFF. The CDR3 region has the DNA TGCAGCGCTATTTCCGGGACTAGCGGGTTCGGGGAGCTGTTTTTT. The chain is built from TRBV29-1 and TRBJ2-2; 12 positions agree with TRBD2. In germline, CDR1 is SQVTM, CDR2 ANQGSEA. J gave up 7 bases and V 7 bases, and 10 bases lay outside the gene matches. CDR3 size: 15 residues.

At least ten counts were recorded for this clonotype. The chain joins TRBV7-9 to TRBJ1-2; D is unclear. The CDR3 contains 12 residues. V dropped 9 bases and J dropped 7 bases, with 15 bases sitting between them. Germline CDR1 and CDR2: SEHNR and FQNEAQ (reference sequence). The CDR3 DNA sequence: TGTGCCAGTACGGGAGGGTTTGGTGGCTACACCTTC. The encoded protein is CASTGGFGGYTF. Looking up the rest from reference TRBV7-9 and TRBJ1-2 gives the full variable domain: DTGVSQNPRHKITKRGQNVTFRCDPISEHNRLYWYRQTLGQGPEFLTYFQNEAQLEKSRLLSDRFSAERPKGSFSTLEIQRTEQGDSAMYLCASTGGFGGYTFGSGTRLTVV.

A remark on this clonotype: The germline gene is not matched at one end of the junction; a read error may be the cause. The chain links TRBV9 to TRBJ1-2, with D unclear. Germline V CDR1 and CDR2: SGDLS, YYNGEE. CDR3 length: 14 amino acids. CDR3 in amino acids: CASSEIDPGYGYTF. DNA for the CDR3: TGCGCCAGCAGTGAAATCGACCCGGGGTATGGCTACACCTTC.

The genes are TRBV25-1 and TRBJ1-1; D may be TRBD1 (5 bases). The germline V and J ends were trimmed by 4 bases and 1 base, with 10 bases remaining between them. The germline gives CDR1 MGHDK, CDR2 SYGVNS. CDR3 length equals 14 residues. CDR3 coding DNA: TGTGCCAGCAGTGTCGGACACAAGAACACTGAAGCTTTCTTT. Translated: CASSVGHKNTEAFF.

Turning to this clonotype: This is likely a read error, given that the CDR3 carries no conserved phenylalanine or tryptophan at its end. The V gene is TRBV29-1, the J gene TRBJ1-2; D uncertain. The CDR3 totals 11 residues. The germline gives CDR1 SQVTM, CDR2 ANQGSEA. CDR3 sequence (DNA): TGCGGCGTTGATCCTGGTTATGGCTACACCCTC. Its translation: CGVDPGYGYTL.

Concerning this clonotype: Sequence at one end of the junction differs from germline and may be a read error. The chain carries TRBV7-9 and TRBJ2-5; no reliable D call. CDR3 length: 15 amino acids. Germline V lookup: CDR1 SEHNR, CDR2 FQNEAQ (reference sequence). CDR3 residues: CTSSLGQAYQETQYF. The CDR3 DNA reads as TGTACCAGCAGCTTAGGCCAGGCGTACCAAGAGACCCAGTACTTC.

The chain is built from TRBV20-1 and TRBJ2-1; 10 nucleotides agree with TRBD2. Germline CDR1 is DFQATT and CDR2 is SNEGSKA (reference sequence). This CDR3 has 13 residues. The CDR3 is CSQTSGLYNEQFF. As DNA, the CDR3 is TGCAGCCAGACTAGCGGGCTATACAATGAGCAGTTCTTC.

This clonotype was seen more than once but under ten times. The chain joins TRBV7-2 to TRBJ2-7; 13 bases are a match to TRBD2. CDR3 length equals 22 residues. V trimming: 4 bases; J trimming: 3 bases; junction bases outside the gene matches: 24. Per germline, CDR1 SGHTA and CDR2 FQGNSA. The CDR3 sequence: CASSYPTHRTSGRLVPVYEQYF. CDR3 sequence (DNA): TGTGCCAGCAGCTACCCAACCCACCGGACTAGCGGGAGATTGGTCCCAGTCTACGAGCAGTACTTC.

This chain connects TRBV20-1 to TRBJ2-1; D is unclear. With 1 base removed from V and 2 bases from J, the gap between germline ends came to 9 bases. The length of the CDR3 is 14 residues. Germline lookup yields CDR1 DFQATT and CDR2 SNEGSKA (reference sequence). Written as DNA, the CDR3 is TGCAGTGCTAGAGGGACGGGTACCTACAATGAGCAGTTCTTC. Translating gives CSARGTGTYNEQFF.

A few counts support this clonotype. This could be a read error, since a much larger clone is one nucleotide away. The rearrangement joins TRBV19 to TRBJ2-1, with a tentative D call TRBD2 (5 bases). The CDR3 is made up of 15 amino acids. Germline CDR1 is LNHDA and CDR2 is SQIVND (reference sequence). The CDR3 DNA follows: TGTGCCGGTAGGGATAGCGCATACATTTACAATGAGCAGTTCTTC. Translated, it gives CAGRDSAYIYNEQFF. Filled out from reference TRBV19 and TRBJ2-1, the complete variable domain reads DGGITQSPKYLFRKEGQNVTLSCEQNLNHDAMYWYRQDPGQGLRLIYYSQIVNDFQKGDIAEGYSVSREKKESFPLTVTSAQKNPTAFYLCAGRDSAYIYNEQFFGPGTRLTVL.

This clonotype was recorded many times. The CDR3 reads CASSQGQGSNTEAFF. CDR3 nucleotides: TGTGCCAGCAGCCAAGGACAGGGATCGAACACTGAAGCTTTCTTT. The chain uses TRBV4-2 and TRBJ1-1; 7 nucleotides line up with TRBD1. CDR1 and CDR2 from the germline V gene are LGHNA and YNFKEQ. Unmatched junction bases numbered 3, after V lost 1 base and J lost 1 base. This CDR3 is built from 15 residues.

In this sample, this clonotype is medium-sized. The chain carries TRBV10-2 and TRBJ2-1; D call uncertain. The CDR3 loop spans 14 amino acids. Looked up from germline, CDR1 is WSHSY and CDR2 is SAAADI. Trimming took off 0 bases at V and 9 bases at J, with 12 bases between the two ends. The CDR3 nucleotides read TGCGCCAGCAGTGAGTCGACGGGCGTGCTTGAGCAGTTCTTC. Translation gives CASSESTGVLEQFF.

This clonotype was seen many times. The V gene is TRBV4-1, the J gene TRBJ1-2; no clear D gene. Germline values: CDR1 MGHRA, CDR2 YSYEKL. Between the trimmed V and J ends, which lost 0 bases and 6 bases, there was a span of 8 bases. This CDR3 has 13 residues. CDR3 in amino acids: CASSQEGWDGYTF. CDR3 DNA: TGCGCCAGCAGCCAAGAGGGGTGGGATGGCTACACCTTC.

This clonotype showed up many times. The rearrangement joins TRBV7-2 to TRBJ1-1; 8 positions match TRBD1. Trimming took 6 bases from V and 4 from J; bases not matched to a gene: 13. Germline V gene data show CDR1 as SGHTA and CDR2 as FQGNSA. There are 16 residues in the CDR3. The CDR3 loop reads CASRPIGQGVSTEAFF. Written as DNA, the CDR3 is TGTGCCAGCAGACCAATTGGACAGGGAGTGAGCACTGAAGCTTTCTTT.

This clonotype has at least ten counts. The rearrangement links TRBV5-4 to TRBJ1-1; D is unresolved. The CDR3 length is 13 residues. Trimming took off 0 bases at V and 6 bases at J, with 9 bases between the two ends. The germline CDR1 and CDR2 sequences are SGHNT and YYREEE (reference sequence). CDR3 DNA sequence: TGTGCCAGCAGCTTGGGGGGTACGGCTGAAGCTTTCTTT. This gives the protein CASSLGGTAEAFF.

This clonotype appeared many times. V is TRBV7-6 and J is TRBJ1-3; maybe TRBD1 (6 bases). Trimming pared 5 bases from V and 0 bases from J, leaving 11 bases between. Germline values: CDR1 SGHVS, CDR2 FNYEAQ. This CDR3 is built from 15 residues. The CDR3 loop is CASSPGQYSGNTIYF. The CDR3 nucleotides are TGTGCCAGCAGCCCCGGACAGTACTCTGGAAACACCATATATTTT.

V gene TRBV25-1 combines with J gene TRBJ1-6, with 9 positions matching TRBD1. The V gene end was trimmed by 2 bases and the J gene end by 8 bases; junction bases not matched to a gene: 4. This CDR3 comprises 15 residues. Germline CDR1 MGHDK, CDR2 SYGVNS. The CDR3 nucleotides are TGTGCCAGCAGTGAACCGGGACAGGGCGATTCACCCCTCCACTTT. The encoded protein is CASSEPGQGDSPLHF.

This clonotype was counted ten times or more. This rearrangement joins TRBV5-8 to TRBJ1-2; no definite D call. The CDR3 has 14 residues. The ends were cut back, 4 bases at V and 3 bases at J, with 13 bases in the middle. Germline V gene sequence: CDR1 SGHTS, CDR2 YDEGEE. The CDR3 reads CASSIRTGDYGYTF. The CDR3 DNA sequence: TGTGCCAGCAGCATCAGGACTGGTGACTATGGCTACACCTTC.